These T cell receptor beta chains were read from a single sample in a study of OX40 agonist ivuxolimab in advanced cancers. The table came from immunoSEQ multiplex PCR; TCRdb's copy has only in-frame clones and leaves some out. The data hold more than 45,000 clones, with 89% observed a single time. The sample was CD4+ or CD8+ T cells sorted from blood, taken in a trial of the OX40 agonist ivuxolimab. These receptors were obtained from an adult with an advanced solid tumor such as melanoma, head and neck, liver or kidney cancer. The CDR3 runs from the conserved cysteine through the conserved F or W. D genes are given only for firm matches. Clone sizes are given selectively: once, few, many, or a class where the clone is expanded.

14 | - | - | TRBJ2-2 | TRBV5-4 | CASSLAGTYGELFF | TGTGCCAGCTCTCTCGCCGGGACCTATGGGGAGCTGTTTTTT
15 | - | - | TRBJ2-1 | TRBV7-6 | CASSLATGGVNEQFF | TGTGCCAGCAGCTTAGCCACAGGGGGGGTCAATGAGCAGTTCTTC
14 | TRBD1 | - | TRBJ1-4 | TRBV6-1 | CASSSDRVNEKLFF | TGTGCCAGCAGTTCGGACAGGGTTAATGAAAAACTGTTTTTT
15 | - | once | TRBJ2-3 | TRBV9 | CASSVDPGILDTQYF | TGTGCCAGCAGCGTAGACCCAGGAATATTGGATACGCAGTATTTT
14 | - | - | TRBJ2-1 | TRBV30 | CAWSAAIRFDEQFF | TGTGCCTGGAGTGCCGCCATTAGATTCGATGAGCAGTTCTTC
15 | - | - | TRBJ2-1 | TRBV19 | CASSMRQRRRNEQFF | TGTGCCAGTAGTATGAGGCAGCGGCGACGGAATGAGCAGTTCTTC
12 | - | - | TRBJ1-1 | TRBV7-9 | CASSLIDTEAFF | TGTGCCAGCAGCTTAATTGACACTGAAGCTTTCTTT
12 | - | - | TRBJ2-7 | TRBV27 | CASSPPSYEQYF | TGTGCCAGCAGTCCGCCCTCCTACGAGCAGTACTTC
13 | - | medium-sized | TRBJ1-2 | TRBV11-2 | CASSFGVSYGYTF | TGTGCCAGCAGCTTCGGGGTATCCTATGGCTACACCTTC
18 | - | - | TRBJ2-3 | TRBV7-2 | CASSLVSRAEWVADTQYF | TGTGCCAGCAGCTTAGTTAGTCGAGCGGAGTGGGTGGCGGATACGCAGTATTTT
16 | TRBD2 | - | TRBJ2-7 | TRBV27 | CASSPGLAGGYYEQYF | TGTGCCAGCAGTCCCGGACTAGCGGGAGGGTACTACGAGCAGTACTTC
14 | - | - | TRBJ2-1 | TRBV29-1 | CSVDQGGSYNEQFF | TGCAGCGTTGATCAGGGTGGCTCCTACAATGAGCAGTTCTTC
14 | TRBD1 | - | TRBJ1-1 | TRBV7-8 | CASSLQGANTEAFF | TGTGCCAGCAGCTTACAGGGGGCGAACACTGAAGCTTTCTTT
15 | - | - | TRBJ1-3 | TRBV25-1 | CASSEAGGSGNTIYF | TGTGCCAGCAGTGAAGCGGGGGGCTCTGGAAACACCATATATTTT
13 | - | - | TRBJ1-1 | TRBV13 | CASSLRGYTEAFF | TGTGCCAGCAGCCTAAGGGGTTACACTGAAGCTTTCTTT
17 | - | - | TRBJ1-3 | TRBV6-1 | CASSETPAFRIADTIYF | TGTGCCAGCAGTGAGACGCCGGCTTTTCGGATCGCGGACACCATATATTTT
14 | TRBD2 | - | TRBJ2-1 | TRBV9 | CASSASGRDNEQFF | TGTGCCAGCAGCGCTAGCGGGAGAGACAATGAGCAGTTCTTC
14 | - | - | TRBJ2-3 | TRBV4-3 | CASSQEGSTDTQYF | TGCGCCAGCAGCCAGGAAGGTAGCACAGATACGCAGTATTTT
15 | TRBD2 | - | TRBJ2-3 | TRBV19 | CASSMRASGRDTQYF | TGTGCCAGTAGTATGAGGGCTAGCGGGAGAGATACGCAGTATTTT
14 | - | - | TRBJ1-1 | TRBV10-3 | CAIRDSSQDTEAFF | TGTGCCATCAGGGACAGCTCTCAAGACACTGAAGCTTTCTTT
12 | - | medium-sized | TRBJ1-5 | TRBV10-3 | CAISESRQPQHF | TGTGCCATCAGTGAGTCGAGACAGCCCCAGCATTTT
12 | - | - | TRBJ1-1 | TRBV12-5 | CASGSWNTEAFF | TGTGCTAGTGGGTCCTGGAACACTGAAGCTTTCTTT
14 | - | - | TRBJ1-5 | TRBV10-3 | CAISEKTIDQPQHF | TGTGCCATCAGTGAGAAAACCATAGATCAGCCCCAGCATTTT
13 | - | - | TRBJ1-1 | TRBV14 | CASSHTILTEAFF | TGTGCCAGCAGCCACACAATACTCACTGAAGCTTTCTTT
14 | TRBD1 | - | TRBJ2-7 | TRBV11-2 | CASSDRVGRDEQYF | TGTGCCAGCAGTGACAGGGTCGGTCGGGACGAGCAGTACTTC
14 | TRBD1 | - | TRBJ2-7 | TRBV9 | CASSATGSPREQYF | TGTGCCAGCAGCGCGACAGGGTCCCCTCGCGAGCAGTACTTC
16 | - | - | TRBJ1-2 | TRBV15 | CATSRDLGQNNYGYTF | TGTGCCACCAGCAGAGATTTAGGACAGAATAACTATGGCTACACCTTC
13 | TRBD1 | - | TRBJ1-3 | TRBV13 | CASYGQGTNTIYF | TGTGCCAGCTACGGACAGGGAACAAACACCATATATTTT
17 | TRBD2 | - | TRBJ2-3 | TRBV4-2 | CASSQGITGLALDTQYF | TGTGCCAGCAGCCAAGGAATAACGGGACTAGCCTTAGATACGCAGTATTTT
13 | - | - | TRBJ2-5 | TRBV25-1 | CASSESVGLAQYF | TGTGCCAGCAGTGAATCCGTGGGGCTGGCCCAGTACTTC
15 | TRBD2 | - | TRBJ2-5 | TRBV27 | CASRGTSGTRQTQYF | TGTGCCAGCAGGGGGACTAGCGGGACGAGACAGACCCAGTACTTC
14 | TRBD1 | once | TRBJ1-1 | TRBV7-9 | CASTGGQGPTEAFF | TGTGCCAGCACAGGGGGACAGGGGCCGACTGAAGCTTTCTTT
14 | - | - | TRBJ1-1 | TRBV2 | CASNPGGANTEAFF | TGTGCCAGCAACCCGGGAGGGGCGAACACTGAAGCTTTCTTT
14 | TRBD2 | - | TRBJ2-1 | TRBV11-3 | CASSSGLAGNEQFF | TGTGCCAGCAGCTCCGGACTAGCGGGAAATGAGCAGTTCTTC
13 | TRBD2 | - | TRBJ2-1 | TRBV5-1 | CASSWTSGGEQFF | TGCGCCAGCAGCTGGACTAGCGGAGGTGAGCAGTTCTTC
15 | - | - | TRBJ2-2 | TRBV4-1 | CASSQRVVGTGELFF | TGCGCCAGCAGCCAGAGGGTGGTAGGCACCGGGGAGCTGTTTTTT
17 | - | - | TRBJ1-2 | TRBV5-6 | CASSLDQGINSNYGYTF | TGTGCCAGCAGCTTGGACCAGGGGATAAATTCTAACTATGGCTACACCTTC
16 | - | - | TRBJ1-3 | TRBV10-3 | CAISDTGPATGNTIYF | TGTGCCATCAGTGATACAGGTCCGGCCACGGGAAACACCATATATTTT
12 | - | - | TRBJ2-1 | TRBV27 | CASSGGYNEQFF | TGTGCCTCTAGTGGCGGTTACAATGAGCAGTTCTTC
15 | - | - | TRBJ2-5 | TRBV19 | CASSIDRGPYETQYF | TGTGCCAGTAGTATCGACCGGGGGCCGTATGAGACCCAGTACTTC
14 | TRBD2 | - | TRBJ2-1 | TRBV7-2 | CASSLGGRANEQFF | TGTGCCAGCAGCTTAGGCGGGAGGGCGAATGAGCAGTTCTTC
16 | TRBD1 | - | TRBJ2-1 | TRBV5-1 | CASSSAGTVPYNEQFF | TGCGCCAGCAGCTCGGCCGGGACAGTCCCCTACAATGAGCAGTTCTTC
17 | - | - | TRBJ1-6 | TRBV2 | CASSAGVLSSYNSPLHF | TGTGCCAGCAGTGCCGGCGTCCTTAGCTCCTATAATTCACCCCTCCACTTT
12 | - | - | TRBJ2-2 | TRBV5-1 | CASSLATGELFF | TGCGCCAGCAGCTTAGCAACCGGGGAGCTGTTTTTT
16 | - | - | TRBJ1-2 | TRBV4-3 | CASSQDSSQILYGYTF | TGCGCCAGCAGCCAAGATAGTTCCCAGATACTCTATGGCTACACCTTC
16 | - | - | TRBJ1-2 | TRBV4-1 | CASSPGPADHFLGYTF | TGCGCCAGCAGCCCTGGCCCCGCGGACCACTTCCTTGGCTACACCTTC